These 26 T cell receptor beta chains originate from one sample sequenced in a study of blood T cell repertoires in COVID-19. Data came from immunoSEQ multiplex PCR; TCRdb stores just in-frame clones and leaves some out. The table has 150,000 to 160,000 clones, about four fifths seen once. Sequenced sample: peripheral blood. These receptors were obtained from a man aged 60-69 years with acute or convalescent COVID-19.

V gene TRBV5-6 combines with J gene TRBJ2-2; D is possibly TRBD2 (6 bases). The V end was cut by 4 bases, the J end by 4 bases, with 17 bases between. Germline V gene lookup returns CDR1 SGHDT and CDR2 YYEEEE. The CDR3 is 16 residues long. The CDR3 loop is CASSPLGGRGTGELFF. The CDR3 nucleotides are TGTGCCAGCAGCCCCTTGGGAGGACGGGGCACCGGGGAGCTGTTTTTT. Looking up the rest from reference TRBV5-6 and TRBJ2-2 gives the full variable domain: DAGVTQSPTHLIKTRGQQVTLRCSPKSGHDTVSWYQQALGQGPQFIFQYYEEEERQRGNFPDRFSGHQFPNYSSELNVNALLLGDSALYLCASSPLGGRGTGELFFGEGSRLTVL.

V usage is TRBV5-4 and J usage is TRBJ1-2; D perhaps matches TRBD1 (5 bases). The germline V and J ends were trimmed by 0 bases and 3 bases, with 12 bases remaining between them. The CDR3 loop spans 15 amino acids. The germline CDR1 and CDR2 sequences are SGHNT and YYREEE (reference sequence). The CDR3 loop reads CASSLGGSPDYGYTF. The CDR3 DNA reads TGTGCCAGCAGCTTGGGGGGCAGCCCCGACTATGGCTACACCTTC. Drawing the rest from reference TRBV5-4 and TRBJ1-2, the complete variable domain is ETGVTQSPTHLIKTRGQQVTLRCSSQSGHNTVSWYQQALGQGPQFIFQYYREEENGRGNFPPRFSGLQFPNYSSELNVNALELDDSALYLCASSLGGSPDYGYTFGSGTRLTVV.

The chain joins TRBV18 to TRBJ2-5; D possibly corresponds to TRBD1 (5 bases). This CDR3 contains 13 residues. Germline loops: CDR1 KGHSH, CDR2 LQKENI. V dropped 4 bases and J dropped 1 base, with 7 bases sitting between them. As DNA, the CDR3 is TGTGCCAGCTCACAGACAGTCCAAGAGACCCAGTACTTC. Translation gives CASSQTVQETQYF.

CDR3 loop: CASSEIRQGLAVDTQYF. CDR3 DNA sequence: TGTGCCAGCAGTGAGATCAGGCAGGGACTAGCAGTAGATACGCAGTATTTT. The chain employs TRBV25-1 and TRBJ2-3; TRBD2 matches at 9 bases. V shed 3 bases and J 5 bases; nucleotides not matched to a gene: 12. Looked up from germline, CDR1 is MGHDK and CDR2 is SYGVNS. The CDR3 length is 17 residues.

J is TRBJ1-1 and V is TRBV7-2; possibly TRBD1 for D (6 bases). The V gene's germline CDR1 is SGHTA and CDR2 FQGNSA. Trimming removed 5 bases at V and 3 bases at J, with 10 bases between. The CDR3 runs to 13 residues. CDR3 bases: TGTGCCAGCAGCCCCAGACAGGACACTGAAGCTTTCTTT. This codes for CASSPRQDTEAFF.

V is TRBV5-6 and J is TRBJ1-1; TRBD1 agrees at 9 bases. The trim removed 4 bases at V and 5 bases at J, leaving 9 bases unmatched. Per the germline V gene, CDR1 is SGHDT and CDR2 is YYEEEE. The CDR3 loop spans 15 amino acids. CDR3 in amino acids: CASSTRTGEWTEAFF. CDR3 DNA sequence: TGTGCCAGCAGCACCCGGACAGGGGAGTGGACTGAAGCTTTCTTT.

The J gene is TRBJ1-3, the V gene TRBV6-4; 7 nucleotides match TRBD1. The CDR3 spans 15 residues. V trimming: 0 bases; J trimming: 4 bases; junction bases outside the gene matches: 3. CDR1 and CDR2 from the germline V gene are MRHNA and SNTAGT. CDR3: CASSDSMDRGNTIYF. The DNA of the CDR3 is TGTGCCAGCAGTGACTCGATGGACAGGGGAAACACCATATATTTT.

This clone was recorded a few times. The J gene is TRBJ1-3, the V gene TRBV6-2 or TRBV6-3; D is undetermined. The CDR3 has 13 residues. Trimming stripped 8 bases from V and 0 bases from J, with 8 bases between. Germline CDR1 reads MNHEY; CDR2 reads SVGEGT. CDR3 protein: CASRRSSGNTIYF. CDR3 DNA: TGTGCCAGCCGCCGGAGCTCTGGAAACACCATATATTTT.

The rearrangement joins TRBV3-1 (or the pseudogene TRBV3-2) to TRBJ1-1; D may be TRBD1 (6 bases). Trimming left V 6 bases short and J 6 bases short, with 20 bases between. Germline V CDR1 and CDR2: LGHDT, YNNKEL (reference sequence). The CDR3 is 15 amino acids. CDR3 sequence: CASRLSQGRLAEAFF. DNA for the CDR3: TGTGCCAGCAGGCTATCACAGGGTAGGTTGGCTGAAGCTTTCTTT.

This clone has a handful of counts. This chain connects TRBV2 to TRBJ2-6, with TRBD1 matching 8 bases. The CDR3 has 17 residues. The V gene end was trimmed by 5 bases and the J gene end by 0 bases; junction bases not matched to a gene: 6. Germline V gene lookup returns CDR1 SNHLY and CDR2 FYNNEI. CDR3 protein: CASSTDRDRSGANVLTF. The CDR3 bases are TGTGCCAGCAGTACGGACAGGGACCGCTCTGGGGCCAACGTCCTGACTTTC.

The J gene is TRBJ2-1, the V gene TRBV11-2; D possibly corresponds to TRBD1 (5 bases). The V end was cut by 0 bases, the J end by 5 bases, with 11 bases between. Germline CDR1 is SGHAT and CDR2 is FQNNGV. This CDR3 has 15 amino acids. The CDR3 is CASSLEPGQNNEQFF. The CDR3, as DNA: TGTGCCAGCAGCTTAGAGCCAGGGCAGAACAATGAGCAGTTCTTC.

Only a few counts were recorded for this clone. The V call is TRBV7-2, the J call TRBJ2-3; no clear D. Germline-derived CDR1 and CDR2 are SGHTA and FQGNSA. V was trimmed by 2 bases and J by 2 bases, leaving 11 bases between them. The CDR3 sequence is 15 residues long. As DNA, the CDR3 is TGTGCCAGCAGCTTAATAAATTCTCCCACAGATACGCAGTATTTT. Protein: CASSLINSPTDTQYF.

The V gene is TRBV19, the J gene TRBJ2-2, with 10 bases fitting TRBD2. Trimming took 6 bases from V and 6 from J; bases not matched to a gene: 10. CDR1 is LNHDA, CDR2 SQIVND, per germline (reference sequence). This CDR3 is built from 16 residues. For the CDR3, the DNA is TGTGCCAGTAGACTTTTGGGACTAGCGAGGTCCGGGGAGCTGTTTTTT. It codes for CASRLLGLARSGELFF.

The genes are TRBV5-5 and TRBJ1-5; D gene ambiguous. The V end lost 5 bases, the J end lost 2 bases, and 14 bases lay between the germline ends. Germline-derived CDR1 and CDR2 are SGHKS and YYEKEE (reference sequence). The CDR3 sequence is 15 residues long. DNA for the CDR3: TGTGCCAGCAGTCTCGGCCCTGAGGGCAATCAGCCCCAGCATTTT. It specifies CASSLGPEGNQPQHF.

In regard to this clone: A junction boundary mismatches the germline segment, possibly from a read error. The rearrangement links TRBV6-5 to TRBJ2-1, with D unresolved. CDR1 and CDR2 (germline): MNHEY, SVGAGI. This CDR3 comprises 13 residues. The CDR3 here is CASRQFGGPFLVF. In DNA form, the CDR3 reads TGTGCCAGCAGGCAGTTTGGCGGCCCGTTCTTGGTCTTC.

This clone appeared once. V usage is TRBV11-3 and J usage is TRBJ1-1, with D perhaps matching TRBD1 (6 bases). The V gene's germline CDR1 is SGHNT and CDR2 YENEEA. Deletions cut 1 base from V and 4 bases from J, with 10 bases between. CDR3 length equals 14 residues. The CDR3 DNA follows: TGTGCCAGCAGCTTAGGACAGGCCGTCACTGAAGCTTTCTTT. This codes for CASSLGQAVTEAFF.

V gene TRBV19 combines with J gene TRBJ1-5; D may be TRBD1 (6 bases). Germline V lookup: CDR1 LNHDA, CDR2 SQIVND (reference sequence). The CDR3 length is 13 residues. V was pared by 8 bases and J by 2 bases, with 10 bases between. The CDR3 DNA reads TGTGCCAGTGGGGGCGAGGGCAATCAGCCCCAGCATTTT. Its protein product is CASGGEGNQPQHF. Complete variable domain (other parts from reference TRBV19 and TRBJ1-5): DGGITQSPKYLFRKEGQNVTLSCEQNLNHDAMYWYRQDPGQGLRLIYYSQIVNDFQKGDIAEGYSVSREKKESFPLTVTSAQKNPTAFYLCASGGEGNQPQHFGDGTRLSIL.

The chain uses TRBV9 and TRBJ1-5; D is unresolved. This CDR3 contains 15 residues. Between the trimmed V and J ends, which lost 4 bases and 0 bases, there was a span of 11 bases. From germline, CDR1 is SGDLS and CDR2 YYNGEE. The CDR3 sequence: CASSPQAGSNQPQHF. The CDR3 DNA sequence: TGTGCCAGCAGCCCCCAGGCGGGTAGCAATCAGCCCCAGCATTTT.

CDR3 coding DNA: TGTGCCATCATGGGACAGGGGCTCACAGATACGCAGTATTTT. This codes for CAIMGQGLTDTQYF. The rearrangement uses TRBV10-3 and TRBJ2-3, with 10 nucleotides matching TRBD1. Trimming removed 7 bases from V and 2 bases from J; junction bases left unmatched: 3. The germline V gene encodes CDR1 ENHRY and CDR2 SYGVKD. The CDR3 runs to 14 residues.

This chain connects TRBV28 to TRBJ1-5; unclear D gene. V lost 3 bases and J 7 bases, leaving 19 bases between the germline ends. This CDR3 is 16 amino acids long. The germline CDR1 and CDR2 sequences are MDHEN and SYDVKM. DNA for the CDR3: TGTGCCAGCAGTTTGGTTTCCATAAGGGCGGGACAGCCCCAGCATTTT. This gives the protein CASSLVSIRAGQPQHF.

The chain combines TRBV6-2 or TRBV6-3 with TRBJ2-5, with 8 bases matching TRBD2. The CDR3 length is 15 residues. V dropped 4 bases and J dropped 2; count of bases not matched to a gene: 6. CDR1 and CDR2 from the germline V gene are MNHEY and SVGEGT. The CDR3 region is CASSSRLAWQETQYF. CDR3 sequence (DNA): TGTGCCAGCAGTTCCCGACTAGCGTGGCAAGAGACCCAGTACTTC.

The rearrangement uses TRBV4-1 and TRBJ2-3; D possibly corresponds to TRBD1 (6 bases). The CDR3 covers 15 residues. Looked up from germline, CDR1 is MGHRA and CDR2 is YSYEKL. Trimming took off 4 bases at V and 0 bases at J, with 11 bases between the two ends. The chain's CDR3 is CASSPGDGSTDTQYF. The CDR3 nucleotides read TGCGCCAGCAGCCCAGGGGACGGAAGCACAGATACGCAGTATTTT.

The chain joins TRBV19 to TRBJ2-1; 14 bases align to TRBD2. The CDR3 has 16 amino acids. V shed 5 bases and J 6 bases; nucleotides not matched to a gene: 6. Germline loops: CDR1 LNHDA, CDR2 SQIVND (reference sequence). Written as DNA, the CDR3 is TGTGCCAGTAGTCCCCGACTAGCGGGGGGGCGCAATGAGCAGTTCTTC. The encoded protein is CASSPRLAGGRNEQFF. Together with reference TRBV19 and TRBJ2-1, the CDR3 gives the full variable domain: DGGITQSPKYLFRKEGQNVTLSCEQNLNHDAMYWYRQDPGQGLRLIYYSQIVNDFQKGDIAEGYSVSREKKESFPLTVTSAQKNPTAFYLCASSPRLAGGRNEQFFGPGTRLTVL.

The chain uses TRBV5-5 and TRBJ1-2, with TRBD1 matching 7 bases. This CDR3 is built from 15 residues. Germline values: CDR1 SGHKS, CDR2 YYEKEE (reference sequence). Trimming removed 0 bases from V and 6 bases from J; junction bases left unmatched: 8. The CDR3 DNA reads TGTGCCAGCAGCTTGGTCGCGACGACAGGGCATGGCTACACCTTC. Translating it yields CASSLVATTGHGYTF.

The chain joins TRBV7-2 to TRBJ2-1; D possibly corresponds to TRBD1 (6 bases). Germline V gene data show CDR1 as SGHTA and CDR2 as FQGNSA. V lost 5 bases, J lost 4 bases, and 18 bases lay in between. The CDR3 is 16 residues long. The CDR3 region is CASSRLGDKGYNEQFF. The CDR3 DNA sequence: TGTGCCAGCAGCCGCCTTGGGGACAAGGGGTACAATGAGCAGTTCTTC.

The V gene is TRBV7-9, the J gene TRBJ1-3; D is possibly TRBD1 (5 bases). The V end lost 1 base, the J end lost 5 bases, and 12 bases lay between the germline ends. Looked up from germline, CDR1 is SEHNR and CDR2 is FQNEAQ (reference sequence). The CDR3 is 15 residues long. The CDR3 DNA sequence: TGTGCCAGCAGCTTAGTAGCAGGGCAAAGAAACACCATATATTTT. This encodes CASSLVAGQRNTIYF.